Shown below are 30 T cell receptor beta chains from a single sample sequenced in a study of shared clonotypes between healthy human individuals. TCRdb's copy holds only in-frame clones and misses some; the assay was immunoSEQ multiplex PCR. The sample consists of around 2,000,000 clones, roughly 91% of them appearing once. Terminally differentiated effector memory CD45RA+ cells were excluded from the naive CD8 cells, which were CD45RO-negative and positively selected for CCR7. Sequenced input: naive CD8+ T cells from PBMCs. Receptors originate from a young man in good health. Some clones in this sample may be carry-over from other donors' samples.

The chain recombines TRBV7-2 with TRBJ2-7; D not certain. The germline CDR1 and CDR2 sequences are SGHTA and FQGNSA. Trimming removed 1 base from V and 8 bases from J, with 18 bases in between. This CDR3 region has 15 residues. The CDR3: CASSLDPWADPKQYF. In DNA, the CDR3 is TGTGCCAGCAGCTTAGACCCATGGGCGGATCCTAAGCAGTACTTC.

This chain uses TRBV6-6 with TRBJ2-5; a possible D gene is TRBD1 (6 bases). Per germline, CDR1 MNHNY and CDR2 SVGAGI (reference sequence). The CDR3 is 15 residues long. Trimming removed 2 bases at V and 5 bases at J, with 15 bases between. The CDR3 loop is CASSYRDTSDETQYF. As DNA, the CDR3 is TGTGCCAGCAGTTACCGGGACACCTCCGATGAGACCCAGTACTTC.

About this clone: This specimen includes other DNA sequences encoding the same CDR3. The chain carries TRBV4-1 and TRBJ2-7, with 10 positions matching TRBD1. The germline V gene encodes CDR1 MGHRA and CDR2 YSYEKL. V shed 3 bases, J shed 3 bases, and the junction held 2 bases outside the gene matches. This CDR3 has 14 amino acids. The CDR3 loop is CASSHRTGGYEQYF. CDR3 bases: TGCGCCAGCAGCCATCGGACAGGGGGCTACGAGCAGTACTTC.

The rearrangement uses TRBV19 and TRBJ2-2; a weak D match, TRBD2 (6 bases). There are 19 residues in the CDR3. V was clipped by 0 bases and J by 1 base, with 18 bases between them. Germline CDR1 and CDR2: LNHDA and SQIVND (reference sequence). The CDR3: CASSIDLWGGIMNTGELFF. CDR3 coding DNA: TGTGCCAGTAGTATAGATCTATGGGGAGGCATTATGAACACCGGGGAGCTGTTTTTT. Full variable domain (outside the CDR3, taken from reference TRBV19 and TRBJ2-2): DGGITQSPKYLFRKEGQNVTLSCEQNLNHDAMYWYRQDPGQGLRLIYYSQIVNDFQKGDIAEGYSVSREKKESFPLTVTSAQKNPTAFYLCASSIDLWGGIMNTGELFFGEGSRLTVL.

This chain joins TRBV19 and TRBJ1-1, with 8 bases identical to TRBD1. V was clipped by 7 bases and J by 2 bases; unmatched bases: 9. CDR1 is LNHDA and CDR2 is SQIVND in the germline V gene (reference sequence). This CDR3 spans 15 amino acids. The CDR3: CASNALRGRNTEAFF. In DNA, the CDR3 is TGTGCCAGTAACGCTCTCAGGGGGCGCAACACTGAAGCTTTCTTT.

This chain uses TRBV5-1 with TRBJ2-5; D is uncertain. The germline gives CDR1 SGHRS, CDR2 YFSETQ. The CDR3 totals 13 residues. Between the trimmed V and J ends, which lost 0 bases and 5 bases, there was a span of 8 bases. CDR3 coding DNA: TGCGCCAGCAGCTTGGATCAGGAGGAGACCCAGTACTTC. This gives the protein CASSLDQEETQYF.

V gene TRBV15 combines with J gene TRBJ1-5, with D perhaps TRBD1 (5 bases). Germline loops: CDR1 LNHNV, CDR2 YYDKDF (reference sequence). V was pared by 0 bases and J by 0 bases, with 15 bases between. The CDR3 totals 18 residues. Here the CDR3 reads CATSRDHPAGYSNQPQHF. The CDR3 region has the DNA TGTGCCACCAGCAGAGACCACCCCGCAGGGTATAGCAATCAGCCCCAGCATTTT.

The V and J genes are TRBV27 and TRBJ1-5; possibly TRBD1 for D (5 bases). There are 14 residues in the CDR3. The germline V and J ends were trimmed by 5 bases and 4 bases, with 12 bases remaining between them. Germline CDR1 reads MNHEY; CDR2 reads SMNVEV (reference sequence). CDR3 nucleotides: TGTGCCAGCAGTCACACAGAGGGGAATCAGCCCCAGCATTTT. As protein: CASSHTEGNQPQHF.

To note about this clone: The same CDR3 is also encoded by other DNA sequences in this sample. The chain is built from TRBV7-9 and TRBJ2-7; D is unresolved. CDR1 SEHNR and CDR2 FQNEAQ come from the germline V gene (reference sequence). Trimming pared 4 bases from V and 1 base from J, leaving 8 bases between. The CDR3 extends over 13 amino acids. Here the CDR3 DNA reads TGTGCCAGCAGCTCCAGTAGTTCCTACGAGCAGTACTTC. This codes for CASSSSSSYEQYF. Variable domain in full (rest from reference TRBV7-9 and TRBJ2-7): DTGVSQNPRHKITKRGQNVTFRCDPISEHNRLYWYRQTLGQGPEFLTYFQNEAQLEKSRLLSDRFSAERPKGSFSTLEIQRTEQGDSAMYLCASSSSSSYEQYFGPGTRLTVT.

Concerning this clone: Other DNA sequences in the same sample also yield this CDR3. The CDR3 sequence is CASSLFGGNEQFF. Here the CDR3 DNA reads TGTGCCAGCAGTTTATTTGGGGGTAATGAGCAGTTCTTC. The gene calls are TRBV27 and TRBJ2-1; D may correspond to TRBD1 or TRBD2 (5 bases each). V lost 1 base and J 7 bases, leaving 8 bases between the germline ends. Germline values: CDR1 MNHEY, CDR2 SMNVEV (reference sequence). The CDR3 runs 13 residues.

The chain recombines TRBV27 with TRBJ1-4; tentative D call: TRBD1 (6 bases). This CDR3 has 14 amino acids. Germline-derived CDR1 and CDR2 are MNHEY and SMNVEV (reference sequence). V was shortened by 1 base and J by 7 bases, with 10 bases between the two germline ends. CDR3 loop: CASSLLGAGEKLFF. The CDR3 coding sequence is TGTGCCAGCAGTTTATTGGGGGCGGGTGAAAAACTGTTTTTT. The full variable domain, rest sourced from reference TRBV27 and TRBJ1-4, is EAQVTQNPRYLITVTGKKLTVTCSQNMNHEYMSWYRQDPGLGLRQIYYSMNVEVTDKGDVPEGYKVSRKEKRNFPLILESPSPNQTSLYFCASSLLGAGEKLFFGSGTQLSVL.

J is TRBJ2-7 and V is TRBV4-1; TRBD2 matches at 7 bases. The CDR3 is made up of 16 amino acids. Germline V CDR1 and CDR2: MGHRA, YSYEKL. V dropped 3 bases and J dropped 0; count of bases not matched to a gene: 8. CDR3 DNA: TGCGCCAGCAGCCAGGGGTCCGGACTAGTCTCCTACGAGCAGTACTTC. Translated: CASSQGSGLVSYEQYF.

The V gene is TRBV27, the J gene TRBJ2-7; D ambiguous. The V end was cut by 6 bases, the J end by 1 base, with 10 bases between. The CDR3 covers 13 residues. CDR1 MNHEY and CDR2 SMNVEV come from the germline V gene (reference sequence). The CDR3 sequence is CASRSDLSYEQYF. DNA of the CDR3: TGTGCCAGCAGGTCGGACCTGTCCTACGAGCAGTACTTC.

The chain joins TRBV29-1 to TRBJ2-1; TRBD1 matches 9 bases. This CDR3 region has 15 residues. V dropped 5 bases and J dropped 7; count of bases not matched to a gene: 12. Germline CDR1 SQVTM, CDR2 ANQGSEA. CDR3 in DNA: TGCAGCGTTAATGGACCGGGACAGGGTTTGAATGAGCAGTTCTTC. Residues: CSVNGPGQGLNEQFF.

The rearrangement joins TRBV9 to TRBJ1-2; D gene unclear. Germline V gene lookup returns CDR1 SGDLS and CDR2 YYNGEE. The length of the CDR3 is 11 residues. Between the trimmed V and J ends, which lost 7 bases and 8 bases, there was a span of 12 bases. Written as DNA, the CDR3 is TGTGCCAGCCGCGATCTTGAGGGCTACACCTTC. As protein: CASRDLEGYTF. The full variable domain, rest sourced from reference TRBV9 and TRBJ1-2, is DSGVTQTPKHLITATGQRVTLRCSPRSGDLSVYWYQQSLDQGLQFLIQYYNGEERAKGNILERFSAQQFPDLHSELNLSSLELGDSALYFCASRDLEGYTFGSGTRLTVV.

The chain carries TRBV2 and TRBJ2-7, with D maybe TRBD2 (5 bases). Germline V gene lookup returns CDR1 SNHLY and CDR2 FYNNEI. V lost 3 bases and J lost 6, with 12 bases in between. This CDR3 is built from 13 residues. CDR3 region: CASSDDRAGEQYF. The CDR3 DNA reads as TGTGCCAGCAGTGATGACCGGGCGGGCGAGCAGTACTTC.

Here the CDR3 DNA reads TGTGCCAGCAGCTCCCCAGGGATGATGTACACTGAAGCTTTCTTT. It yields the protein CASSSPGMMYTEAFF. The V gene is TRBV13, the J gene TRBJ1-1, with TRBD1 as a possible D gene (5 bases). The V end lost 4 bases, the J end lost 3 bases, and 15 bases lay between the germline ends. Germline V CDR1 and CDR2: PRHDT, FYEKMQ (reference sequence). The CDR3 runs to 15 residues.

With regard to this clone: Distinct nucleotide sequences in the sample also encode this CDR3. This chain uses TRBV7-9 with TRBJ2-5; the D is unclear. V was cut by 5 bases and J by 1 base, with 8 bases left in between. CDR1 is SEHNR and CDR2 is FQNEAQ in the germline V gene (reference sequence). The CDR3 consists of 13 residues. The CDR3 sequence is CASSPRTQETQYF. CDR3 nucleotide sequence: TGTGCCAGCAGCCCAAGAACCCAAGAGACCCAGTACTTC.

V gene TRBV4-1 combines with J gene TRBJ2-7, with 7 bases lining up with TRBD1. V shed 1 base and J 3 bases; nucleotides not matched to a gene: 6. Looked up from germline, CDR1 is MGHRA and CDR2 is YSYEKL. This CDR3 comprises 15 residues. The CDR3 DNA follows: TGCGCCAGCAGCCAAGGACGGGACAGATACTACGAGCAGTACTTC. Protein sequence: CASSQGRDRYYEQYF.

V and J are TRBV29-1 and TRBJ2-2; D possibly corresponds to TRBD2 (5 bases). Looked up from germline, CDR1 is SQVTM and CDR2 is ANQGSEA. Between the trimmed V and J ends, which lost 8 bases and 5 bases, there was a span of 15 bases. This CDR3 spans 13 amino acids. The CDR3 coding sequence is TGCAGCACCCCCAACGAGGGAACCGGGGAGCTGTTTTTT. Protein product: CSTPNEGTGELFF.

The chain combines TRBV7-9 with TRBJ2-7, with D maybe TRBD1 (5 bases). Germline CDR1 SEHNR, CDR2 FQNEAQ (reference sequence). Trimming took 5 bases from V and 0 from J, leaving 14 bases between them. This CDR3 region has 15 residues. In nucleotides, the CDR3 is TGTGCCAGCAGCCCCCACCCGACAGCCTCCTACGAGCAGTACTTC. Translated: CASSPHPTASYEQYF.

The CDR3 DNA is TGTGCCAGCAGTTTAGTTCAGGGAGGCGAGCAGTACTTC. This codes for CASSLVQGGEQYF. This chain joins TRBV27 and TRBJ2-7, with TRBD2 as a possible D gene (6 bases). CDR3 size: 13 residues. V was clipped by 2 bases and J by 6 bases, with 11 bases between them. From germline, CDR1 is MNHEY and CDR2 SMNVEV (reference sequence).

The rearrangement uses TRBV10-1 and TRBJ2-3; 7 bases match TRBD2. The length of the CDR3 is 15 residues. V was pared by 3 bases and J by 7 bases, with 10 bases of the junction left unmatched. Per the germline V gene, CDR1 is WNHNN and CDR2 is SYGVQD (reference sequence). CDR3 DNA sequence: TGCGCCAGCAGTGATCAGCGGGACTTTAGGAATACGCAGTATTTT. Residues: CASSDQRDFRNTQYF.

The chain employs TRBV11-2 and TRBJ1-4; 7 bases map to TRBD1. The CDR3 consists of 15 residues. The germline gives CDR1 SGHAT, CDR2 FQNNGV. Trimming took 2 bases from V and 11 from J; bases not matched to a gene: 11. The CDR3 here is CASSLFAQGGSKLFF. The DNA of the CDR3 is TGTGCCAGCAGCTTATTCGCCCAGGGGGGAAGTAAACTGTTTTTT.

The V gene is TRBV7-3, the J gene TRBJ2-2; D remains ambiguous. The CDR3 is 15 amino acids. With 4 bases removed from V and 1 base from J, the gap between germline ends came to 10 bases. The V gene's germline CDR1 is SGHTA and CDR2 FQGTGA. The CDR3 region has the DNA TGTGCCAGCAGCTCTAGAGTAGAGAACACCGGGGAGCTGTTTTTT. Its protein product is CASSSRVENTGELFF.

This chain connects TRBV15 to TRBJ2-3; D possibly uses TRBD1 or TRBD2 (5 bases each). Trimming left V 3 bases short and J 5 bases short, with 12 bases between. CDR1 LNHNV and CDR2 YYDKDF come from the germline V gene (reference sequence). The CDR3 has 14 residues. CDR3: CATSRGPPEDTQYF. The CDR3, as DNA: TGTGCCACCAGCAGGGGACCCCCGGAAGATACGCAGTATTTT.

A word on this clone: Other DNA sequences within the sample encode an identical CDR3. The chain joins TRBV27 to TRBJ1-2; D ambiguous. CDR1 MNHEY and CDR2 SMNVEV come from the germline V gene (reference sequence). Trimming removed 2 bases from V and 0 bases from J, with 7 bases in between. The CDR3 is 14 residues long. This CDR3 is CASSLRGSNYGYTF. CDR3 DNA: TGTGCCAGCAGTTTACGGGGTTCTAACTATGGCTACACCTTC.

The chain carries TRBV27 and TRBJ2-1, with TRBD2 matching 11 bases. With 6 bases clipped from V and 7 bases from J, the junction kept 8 bases outside the gene matches. Per the germline V gene, CDR1 is MNHEY and CDR2 is SMNVEV (reference sequence). The CDR3 length is 15 residues. Here the CDR3 DNA reads TGTGCCAGCAGCATAGCGGGAGGGCCGAGAAATGAGCAGTTCTTC. Translation: CASSIAGGPRNEQFF.

V usage is TRBV28 and J usage is TRBJ2-1; 8 bases are a match to TRBD2. The CDR3 runs 11 residues. Germline V gene lookup returns CDR1 MDHEN and CDR2 SYDVKM. Losses at the gene ends were 8 bases for V and 6 bases for J; bases not matched to a gene: 0. CDR3 sequence reads: CASLAGNEQFF. The DNA of the CDR3 is TGTGCCAGCCTAGCGGGCAATGAGCAGTTCTTC.

The V gene is TRBV5-4, the J gene TRBJ1-2; no firm D call. This CDR3 has 12 amino acids. The V end was cut by 6 bases, the J end by 8 bases, with 14 bases between. CDR1 and CDR2 from the germline V gene are SGHNT and YYREEE (reference sequence). CDR3 in DNA: TGTGCCAGCACCACCTCCACGGACGGCTACACCTTC. This translates into CASTTSTDGYTF.